A selection of T cell receptor beta chains follows, all from one sample in a study of response to subunit inactivated influenza vaccine. TCRdb re-called the RT-PCR reads through MiXCR, storing one row per CDR3 protein. The sample comprises about 650,000 distinct CDR3 sequences, approximately 15% of which are singletons, and 7.5% to 9% rests with the top ten. The specimen was PBMCs from blood, collected less than 15 days before vaccination. The receptors were sampled from a man aged 45-65 years who received an inactivated influenza vaccine. Each CDR3 is given with its conserved first and last residue. The D gene is left open where the match is weak. Expanded clones get a size class; other rows say once, few or many, or leave the size out.

D gene,J gene,clone size,V gene,CDR3 DNA,CDR3 protein
TRBD2,TRBJ2-1,.,TRBV24-1,TGTGCCACCAGTAGCGGGAGGGAATACAATGAGCAGTTCTTC,CATSSGREYNEQFF
.,TRBJ1-2,few,TRBV20-1,TGCAGTGCTCGGGCCCCCCGGGACTATGGCTACACCTTC,CSARAPRDYGYTF
TRBD1,TRBJ1-4,many,TRBV25-1,TGTGCCAGCAGTGAGGGACAGGTCACTAATGAAAAACTGTTTTTT,CASSEGQVTNEKLFF
.,TRBJ2-3,.,TRBV11-1,TGTGCCAGCAGCAGAATCCAGACAGGACCCTCTAGCACAGATACGCAGTATTTT,CASSRIQTGPSSTDTQYF
TRBD2,TRBJ2-6,.,TRBV4-2,TGTGCCAGCAGCCAAGGGAGGTTAGCGGGATTAATCTCTGGGGCCAACGTCCTGACTTTC,CASSQGRLAGLISGANVLTF
.,TRBJ2-5,few,TRBV25-1,TGTGCCAGCAGTGACCAGTTCCAAGAGACCCAGTACTTC,CASSDQFQETQYF
.,TRBJ1-1,.,TRBV12-3/TRBV12-4,TGTGCCAGCCGACAAGTGGGTTCAACTGAAGCTTTCTTT,CASRQVGSTEAFF
.,TRBJ2-3,.,TRBV20-1,TGCAGTGCTAGGGGTTCCTCCGGGGGTACAGATACGCAGTATTTT,CSARGSSGGTDTQYF
.,TRBJ1-2,.,TRBV12-3/TRBV12-4,TGTGCCACCTCCACTAACTATGGCTACACCTTC,CATSTNYGYTF
.,TRBJ2-6,few,TRBV5-5,TGTGCCAGCAGCTCGCTACCGACCAGAACCTCTGGGGCCAACGTCCTGACTTTC,CASSSLPTRTSGANVLTF
TRBD1,TRBJ2-7,many,TRBV12-3/TRBV12-4,TGTGCCAGCAGTTTGGGGACAGGGAAATCCGAGCAGTACTTC,CASSLGTGKSEQYF
.,TRBJ2-5,many,TRBV21-1,TGTGCCAGCAGCAAGGCGACAGACCCGGGGGAGACCCAGTACTTC,CASSKATDPGETQYF
.,TRBJ1-4,.,TRBV15,TGTGCCACCAGCAGAGATCGGGTCCGAAATGAAAAACTGTTTTTT,CATSRDRVRNEKLFF
.,TRBJ1-5,few,TRBV15,TGTGCCACCAGCAGAGTTGTAAATCAGCCCCAGCATTTT,CATSRVVNQPQHF
.,TRBJ2-1,.,TRBV4-1,TGCGCCAGCAGCCAAGATCAGGGCGTAGACAGTGCTTCTAACTTC,CASSQDQGVDSASNF
.,TRBJ2-3,many,TRBV20-1,TGCAGTGCTAGAACCCCTTCCAGGGGCGCGACAGATACGCAGTATTTT,CSARTPSRGATDTQYF
.,TRBJ2-7,few,TRBV20-1,TGCAGTGCGAGCCTAAGCGGGCCCGCTCGAGGGCAGTACTTC,CSASLSGPARGQYF
.,TRBJ2-7,.,TRBV6-1,TGTGCCAGCAGTCAACCATCGGGGCCAGGGGAGCAGTACTTC,CASSQPSGPGEQYF
TRBD1,TRBJ2-5,many,TRBV7-7,TGTGCTACGAGCCCGGGACAGGGGTGGGGAGAGACCCAGTACTTC,CATSPGQGWGETQYF
.,TRBJ2-3,many,TRBV10-3,TGTGCCATCAGTGACCGGACCCAACTAAAGGGCACAGATACGCAGTATTTT,CAISDRTQLKGTDTQYF